Reported below is one T cell receptor (beta chain). The CDR3 is 15 residues long. V lost 0 bases to trimming and J lost 4 bases, with 12 bases between them. The germline V gene encodes CDR1 LGHDT and CDR2 YNNKEL (reference sequence). The data were produced by immunoSEQ multiplex PCR, yet TCRdb's version contains in-frame clones alone and is incomplete. The sample lists 70,000 to 90,000 clones, 75% to 90% seen once, with about 10% in the top ten. This sample was taken from a study of blood T cell repertoires in COVID-19. In the study overall: Acute and convalescent COVID-19 samples came from the United States, Italy and Spain. Sample material is recorded as cDNA or gDNA derived from T cells, B-cell-depleted T cells, or PBMCs.

The clonotype comes from a human donor in a cohort sampled during active COVID-19. Sequenced: peripheral blood. The genes are TRBV3-1 (or the pseudogene TRBV3-2) and TRBJ2-5, with D perhaps TRBD1 (6 bases). The CDR3 protein is CASSQDATGSETQYF. In nucleotides, the CDR3 is TGTGCCAGCAGCCAAGATGCGACAGGCTCAGAGACCCAGTACTTC.